This TCR beta chain appears in the sequencing data of a study of human T cells and chemical hapten exposure. The wider study: On roughly 2 cm by roughly 2 cm of upper inner arm skin, sensitization was performed with 2% DPC.

Study observations and caveats: TCRs above 1 in 1000 frequency did not change with DPC sensitization.

This clonotype was observed a few times. Its matching antigen is unknown. Within the library, unique molecular identifiers were attached to each individual cDNA molecule. TCRdb re-derived calls from the RACE reads in MiXCR, one entry per CDR3 protein. The sample lists approximately 350,000 distinct CDR3 sequences; 5.5% to 8% were seen once. The time point here: patch test 1, 2 weeks after DPC sensitization. Treatment of the sample: therapeutic diphenylcyclopropenone sensitization with weekly scalp DPC. Unseparated into fractions, whole blood served as the source from which total RNA was extracted. With 7 bases removed from V and 5 bases from J, the gap between germline ends came to 16 bases. This CDR3 has 14 amino acids. Per the germline V gene, CDR1 is MDHEN and CDR2 is SYDVKM.

The sample here was whole blood, taken in connection with sensitization to the hapten diphenylcyclopropenone (DPC). The clonotype was recovered from a woman in her late teens or twenties with alopecia areata. Some clones in this sample may be carry-over from other donors' samples. This rearrangement joins TRBV28 to TRBJ2-3, with D perhaps being TRBD1 or TRBD2 (5 bases each). In DNA, the CDR3 is TGTGCCAGCATTCGTGGGGGAGATAGAGATACGCAGTATTTT. This translates into CASIRGGDRDTQYF.